This note documents a single TCR beta chain sequence. Germline V lookup: CDR1 MNHNY, CDR2 SVGAGI (reference sequence). Trimming removed 4 bases at V and 4 bases at J, with 17 bases between. The CDR3 runs 16 residues. The data were obtained in a study of a mutant IDH1 vaccine in newly diagnosed glioma. Time point described: baseline, week 1 (first vaccination visit). Treatment: pre-vaccination baseline after standard-of-care therapy. This table comes from immunoSEQ multiplex PCR, and its TCRdb copy is limited to in-frame clones, with some not included. Of about 35,000 clones in the sample, about 88% were seen once.

This material consisted of PBMCs, taken from a glioma patient treated with radiotherapy, temozolomide or both. This sequence was found in a woman aged 40 to 55 with glioma. The chain carries TRBV6-6 and TRBJ1-5; no reliable D call. The CDR3 loop reads CASSSGRQSGNQPQHF. The CDR3 DNA sequence: TGTGCCAGCAGTTCAGGCCGGCAATCAGGTAATCAGCCCCAGCATTTT.